This entry concerns a single TCR beta chain. Its matching antigen is unknown. Each CDR3 protein gets one entry after TCRdb re-called the RT-PCR reads with MiXCR. The data show approximately 530,000 distinct CDR3 sequences, more than 7% seen once. The data derive from a study of response to subunit inactivated influenza vaccine. Findings and caveats of the study: The authors suggested that few new T cells are recruited per seasonal influenza vaccination.

From germline, CDR1 is MNHEY and CDR2 SVGEGT. Trimming took off 2 bases at V and 3 bases at J, with 11 bases between the two ends. CDR3 length: 15 amino acids. This receptor was identified in a man between 50 and 69 years old who received an inactivated influenza vaccine. The sequenced sample was PBMCs from blood, obtained about 23 months after vaccination. This chain uses TRBV6-2 or TRBV6-3 with TRBJ2-1; D possibly corresponds to TRBD1 (7 bases). DNA of the CDR3: TGTGCCAGCAGTTACGGGCAGGGGGGCTACAATGAGCAGTTCTTC. Its translation: CASSYGQGGYNEQFF.